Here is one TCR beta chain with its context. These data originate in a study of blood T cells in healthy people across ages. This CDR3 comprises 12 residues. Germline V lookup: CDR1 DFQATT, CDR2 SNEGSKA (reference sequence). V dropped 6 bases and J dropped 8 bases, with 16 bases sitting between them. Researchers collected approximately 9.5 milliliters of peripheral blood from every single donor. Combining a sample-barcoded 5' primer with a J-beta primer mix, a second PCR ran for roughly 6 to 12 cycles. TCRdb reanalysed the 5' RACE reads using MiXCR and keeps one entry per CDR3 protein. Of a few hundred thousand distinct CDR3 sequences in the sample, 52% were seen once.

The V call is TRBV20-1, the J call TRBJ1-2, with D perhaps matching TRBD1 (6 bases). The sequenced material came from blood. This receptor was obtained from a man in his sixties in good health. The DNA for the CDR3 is TGCAGTGCGCTATACAGGGCTGGGGGCTACACCTTC. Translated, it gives CSALYRAGGYTF.